These 8 T cell receptor beta chains share one sample of origin, sequenced in a study of blood T cell repertoires in COVID-19. The assay was immunoSEQ multiplex PCR, and TCRdb's table has in-frame clones only and misses some. Altogether tens of thousands of clones are present, 85% being singletons, with the ten largest covering over 9.5%. Sequenced material: peripheral blood. The receptors stem from a human donor in a cohort sampled during active COVID-19.

V is TRBV4-1 and J is TRBJ2-5; 10 bases are a match to TRBD2. With 1 base clipped from V and 5 bases from J, the junction kept 13 bases outside the gene matches. CDR1 and CDR2 (germline): MGHRA, YSYEKL. The CDR3 totals 18 residues. The CDR3 DNA follows: TGCGCCAGCAGCCAAGGGGTAGCGGGAGGCGCCGGGGGGGAGACCCAGTACTTC. Encoded protein: CASSQGVAGGAGGETQYF.

This clone turned up a few times. The chain has TRBV27 and TRBJ2-3; TRBD2 matches 7 bases. V dropped 6 bases and J dropped 6; count of bases not matched to a gene: 12. The CDR3 length is 15 residues. CDR1 is MNHEY, CDR2 SMNVEV, per germline (reference sequence). CDR3 protein: CASSRGRTSEDTQYF. In DNA, the CDR3 is TGTGCCAGCAGCCGGGGCCGCACTAGCGAGGATACGCAGTATTTT.

In its sample, this clone was seen once. The J gene is TRBJ2-3, the V gene TRBV19; maybe TRBD2 (5 bases). The length of the CDR3 is 15 residues. Deletions cut 3 bases from V and 1 base from J, with 11 bases between. CDR1 and CDR2 from the germline V gene are LNHDA and SQIVND (reference sequence). CDR3 region: CASSMWLAGTDTQYF. For the CDR3, the DNA is TGTGCCAGTAGTATGTGGCTAGCCGGCACAGATACGCAGTATTTT. Supplemented by reference TRBV19 and TRBJ2-3, the full variable domain reads DGGITQSPKYLFRKEGQNVTLSCEQNLNHDAMYWYRQDPGQGLRLIYYSQIVNDFQKGDIAEGYSVSREKKESFPLTVTSAQKNPTAFYLCASSMWLAGTDTQYFGPGTRLTVL.

This sequence joins TRBV11-3 and TRBJ2-1; 9 bases align to TRBD1. V shed 5 bases and J 1 base; nucleotides not matched to a gene: 3. CDR3 length: 15 amino acids. In germline, CDR1 is SGHNT, CDR2 YENEEA. CDR3 protein: CASSAGQGSYNEQFF. The CDR3 nucleotides read TGTGCCAGCAGCGCCGGACAGGGGTCCTACAATGAGCAGTTCTTC.

CDR3 nucleotide sequence: TGCGCCAGCAGCTCAGTAGCGGGAGTGGGAGAGACCCAGTACTTC. Its protein is CASSSVAGVGETQYF. The chain is built from TRBV5-1 and TRBJ2-5, with TRBD2 identical over 9 bases. Trimming at V came to 3 bases and at J to 4 bases, leaving 7 bases not matched to a gene. Per the germline V gene, CDR1 is SGHRS and CDR2 is YFSETQ. The CDR3 covers 15 residues.

The genes are TRBV5-1 and TRBJ2-3; the D is unclear. The V gene lost 1 base and the J gene lost 5 bases, with 8 bases spanning the gap. CDR1 and CDR2 (germline): SGHRS, YFSETQ. The CDR3 extends over 13 amino acids. The CDR3 DNA follows: TGCGCCAGCAGCTTGAATTCCTTAGATACGCAGTATTTT. Encoded protein: CASSLNSLDTQYF.

The chain employs TRBV10-1 and TRBJ2-6; 10 positions agree with TRBD2. From germline, CDR1 is WNHNN and CDR2 SYGVQD (reference sequence). This CDR3 contains 16 residues. V lost 4 bases, J lost 2 bases, and 2 bases stayed unmatched. The CDR3 nucleotides are TGCGCCAGCAGTGGGGGACTAGCGACTGGGGCCAACGTCCTGACTTTC. Residues: CASSGGLATGANVLTF.

This chain links TRBV28 with TRBJ2-7, with 12 bases aligning to TRBD2. In germline, CDR1 is MDHEN, CDR2 SYDVKM. With V trimmed by 6 bases and J by 1 base, 7 bases remained unmatched. CDR3 length: 16 residues. The CDR3 bases are TGTGCCAGCAGCCGACTAGCGGGAGCAATATCCTACGAGCAGTACTTC. Translation: CASSRLAGAISYEQYF. The full variable domain, with the rest looked up from reference TRBV28 and TRBJ2-7, is DVKVTQSSRYLVKRTGEKVFLECVQDMDHENMFWYRQDPGLGLRLIYFSYDVKMKEKGDIPEGYSVSREKKERFSLILESASTNQTSMYLCASSRLAGAISYEQYFGPGTRLTVT.